One sample yielded the 18 T cell receptor beta chains listed below, sequenced in a study of CD8+ T cells in alopecia areata. Treatment denoted: oral pan-JAK inhibitor, 5-10 mg twice daily. Extracted from the samples, RNA was reverse transcribed into cDNA to serve as the sequencing template. Data came from immunoSEQ multiplex PCR; TCRdb stores just in-frame clones and leaves some out. The sample records some 200,000 clones, 45% to 75% being singletons. Specimen: CD4+ T cells sorted from blood, collected at week 4, from a patient treated with tofacitinib. These receptors originate from a human donor with alopecia areata.

The gene calls are TRBV10-3 and TRBJ2-3; 9 positions match TRBD2. Losses at the gene ends were 3 bases for V and 6 bases for J; bases not matched to a gene: 4. Per germline, CDR1 ENHRY and CDR2 SYGVKD. The CDR3 has 14 amino acids. For the CDR3, the DNA is TGTGCCATCAGTGAAGGGCTAGCGGGGGATACGCAGTATTTT. It yields the protein CAISEGLAGDTQYF.

The rearrangement uses TRBV20-1 and TRBJ1-2; possible D gene TRBD1, 6 bases. Germline-derived CDR1 and CDR2 are DFQATT and SNEGSKA (reference sequence). Trimming cost V 6 bases and J 6 bases, with 8 bases left between them. The CDR3 totals 10 residues. CDR3 loop: CSARGNGYTF. CDR3 DNA sequence: TGCAGTGCGAGGGGGAATGGCTACACCTTC.

In DNA form, the CDR3 reads TGTGCCAGCAGCTTAGACCCACCGGCGGGGGGCCGCCGGGATACGCAGTATTTT. Protein product: CASSLDPPAGGRRDTQYF. J is TRBJ2-3 and V is TRBV7-2, with 8 bases that match TRBD2. Germline trimming cut 1 base from V and 6 bases from J; bases unmatched to any gene: 15. The CDR3 loop spans 18 amino acids. Germline V gene data show CDR1 as SGHTA and CDR2 as FQGNSA.

This chain joins TRBV9 and TRBJ2-7, with D hard to call. The CDR3 totals 12 residues. Germline CDR1 reads SGDLS; CDR2 reads YYNGEE. V lost 4 bases and J 6 bases, leaving 11 bases between the germline ends. CDR3 bases: TGTGCCAGCAGCCCCGGTCTGGTCGAGCAGTACTTC. This encodes CASSPGLVEQYF.

The chain employs TRBV14 and TRBJ2-1, with D perhaps being TRBD1 or TRBD2 (5 bases each). Germline V gene lookup returns CDR1 SGHDN and CDR2 FVKESK. V was cut by 2 bases and J by 4 bases, with 9 bases left in between. The CDR3 length is 14 residues. DNA for the CDR3: TGTGCCAGCAGCCAAACGAGGGGTTACAATGAGCAGTTCTTC. This translates into CASSQTRGYNEQFF. The whole variable domain, remainder taken from reference TRBV14 and TRBJ2-1, is EAGVTQFPSHSVIEKGQTVTLRCDPISGHDNLYWYRRVMGKEIKFLLHFVKESKQDESGMPNNRFLAERTGGTYSTLKVQPAELEDSGVYFCASSQTRGYNEQFFGPGTRLTVL.

The chain has TRBV15 and TRBJ2-2; D is ambiguous. Looked up from germline, CDR1 is LNHNV and CDR2 is YYDKDF (reference sequence). The CDR3 spans 16 residues. Trimming took off 0 bases at V and 8 bases at J, with 16 bases between the two ends. CDR3 residues: CATSRDPLVISGELFF. The CDR3 region has the DNA TGTGCCACCAGCAGAGATCCCCTAGTTATCTCTGGGGAGCTGTTTTTT. Full variable domain (missing parts from reference TRBV15 and TRBJ2-2): DAMVIQNPRYQVTQFGKPVTLSCSQTLNHNVMYWYQQKSSQAPKLLFHYYDKDFNNEADTPDNFQSRRPNTSFCFLDIRSPGLGDTAMYLCATSRDPLVISGELFFGEGSRLTVL.

This clone turned up a few times. This chain's CDR3 is CASSLLGETQYF. The CDR3 nucleotides read TGTGCCAGCAGTTTACTGGGAGAGACCCAGTACTTC. The chain uses TRBV27 and TRBJ2-5; D not certain. Germline values: CDR1 MNHEY, CDR2 SMNVEV (reference sequence). This CDR3 is 12 amino acids long. V gave up 2 bases and J gave up 4 bases, with 5 bases separating them.

This clone was observed at least ten times. The chain links TRBV7-2 to TRBJ2-2; D is unclear. This CDR3 region has 13 residues. V gave up 6 bases and J gave up 12 bases, with 17 bases separating them. Germline V CDR1 and CDR2: SGHTA, FQGNSA. The CDR3: CASSLHTAPKLFF. In DNA form, the CDR3 reads TGTGCCAGCAGTCTCCACACCGCACCCAAGCTGTTTTTT. The complete variable domain, with remaining parts taken from reference TRBV7-2 and TRBJ2-2, reads GAGVSQSPSNKVTEKGKDVELRCDPISGHTALYWYRQSLGQGLEFLIYFQGNSAPDKSGLPSDRFSAERTGGSVSTLTIQRTQQEDSAVYLCASSLHTAPKLFFGEGSRLTVL.

The rearrangement uses TRBV5-1 and TRBJ2-7; TRBD1 might be the D (5 bases). Germline V gene lookup returns CDR1 SGHRS and CDR2 YFSETQ. V lost 2 bases and J 6 bases, leaving 12 bases between the germline ends. The CDR3 consists of 13 residues. The CDR3 loop reads CASSFQTDREQYF. The CDR3 DNA reads as TGCGCCAGCAGCTTCCAGACAGACCGCGAGCAGTACTTC.

The genes are TRBV2 and TRBJ1-6, with 7 nucleotides matching TRBD1. The V and J ends lost 7 bases and 3 bases, in that order; junction bases with no gene match: 6. CDR1 and CDR2 (germline): SNHLY, FYNNEI. The CDR3 spans 15 residues. The CDR3 reads CASNPTGDYNSPLHF. DNA of the CDR3: TGTGCCAGCAATCCCACAGGGGACTATAATTCACCCCTCCACTTT.

This chain links TRBV2 with TRBJ2-1, with a weak D call TRBD1 (6 bases). Germline lookup yields CDR1 SNHLY and CDR2 FYNNEI. The V end lost 5 bases, the J end lost 10 bases, and 12 bases lay between the germline ends. This CDR3 is 12 amino acids long. Written as DNA, the CDR3 is TGTGCCAGCAGTCAGACAGGCCGAGAGCAGTTCTTC. Translated, it gives CASSQTGREQFF.

V gene TRBV4-1 combines with J gene TRBJ1-2, with unresolved D. Germline loops: CDR1 MGHRA, CDR2 YSYEKL. The CDR3 is 14 residues long. Deletions cut 1 base from V and 3 bases from J, with 9 bases between. CDR3 sequence: CASSQGGVYYGYTF. The CDR3 coding sequence is TGCGCCAGCAGCCAAGGTGGGGTGTACTATGGCTACACCTTC.

This clone was seen just once. This chain joins TRBV25-1 and TRBJ2-3; TRBD1 matches at 7 bases. With V trimmed by 5 bases and J by 4 bases, 9 bases remained unmatched. The germline CDR1 and CDR2 sequences are MGHDK and SYGVNS. There are 15 residues in the CDR3. The CDR3 region has the DNA TGTGCCAGCAGTCCCACCCCCGGACAGGCAGATACGCAGTATTTT. It translates to CASSPTPGQADTQYF. Combining the CDR3 with reference TRBV25-1 and TRBJ2-3 gives the whole variable domain EADIYQTPRYLVIGTGKKITLECSQTMGHDKMYWYQQDPGMELHLIHYSYGVNSTEKGDLSSESTVSRIRTEHFPLTLESARPSHTSQYLCASSPTPGQADTQYFGPGTRLTVL.

V gene TRBV18 combines with J gene TRBJ1-1, with unresolved D. Germline loops: CDR1 KGHSH, CDR2 LQKENI. V gave up 3 bases and J gave up 1 base, with 6 bases separating them. CDR3 size: 13 residues. CDR3 in DNA: TGTGCCAGCTCACCGGCACAGAACACTGAAGCTTTCTTT. It is translated as CASSPAQNTEAFF.

This chain uses TRBV27 with TRBJ2-6; 7 bases are shared with TRBD1. The V gene end was trimmed by 4 bases and the J gene end by 2 bases; junction bases not matched to a gene: 5. Germline V CDR1 and CDR2: MNHEY, SMNVEV (reference sequence). The CDR3 covers 16 residues. In DNA, the CDR3 is TGTGCCAGCAGTTACTCGCAGGGGGCTGGGGCCAACGTCCTGACTTTC. It encodes CASSYSQGAGANVLTF.

V and J are TRBV2 and TRBJ2-1; D is perhaps TRBD1 or TRBD2 (6 bases each). V lost 6 bases and J lost 11, with 17 bases in between. CDR1 is SNHLY and CDR2 is FYNNEI in the germline V gene. This CDR3 has 13 residues. The CDR3 coding sequence is TGTGCCAGCAGCGGGGGCAGATTTCTTCAGCAGTTCTTC. Its translation is CASSGGRFLQQFF.

The V call is TRBV27, the J call TRBJ2-5; D is ambiguous. Germline-derived CDR1 and CDR2 are MNHEY and SMNVEV (reference sequence). V was clipped by 5 bases and J by 1 base, with 11 bases between them. The CDR3 has 14 residues. DNA of the CDR3: TGTGCCAGCAGTCCGATATCGGCCCAAGAGACCCAGTACTTC. Its protein is CASSPISAQETQYF.

The rearrangement joins TRBV7-9 to TRBJ2-6, with 7 nucleotides matching TRBD1. The CDR3 consists of 18 residues. Germline CDR1 and CDR2: SEHNR and FQNEAQ (reference sequence). V shed 2 bases and J 0 bases; nucleotides not matched to a gene: 7. The CDR3 region has the DNA TGTGCCAGCAGCTTAATAGGGGGCGCTCCCTCTGGGGCCAACGTCCTGACTTTC. Amino acids: CASSLIGGAPSGANVLTF.